A single sample is the source of the 6 T cell receptor beta chains below, sequenced in a study of control samples from healthy donors and cancer patients. TCRdb's copy holds only in-frame clones and misses some; the assay was immunoSEQ multiplex PCR. The sample has some 180,000 clones. The sample comprised blood. The receptors were sampled from a woman aged 25 to 39 in good health.

The V and J genes are TRBV6-5 and TRBJ2-7, with 10 bases that match TRBD1. Germline values: CDR1 MNHEY, CDR2 SVGAGI. The CDR3 is 14 amino acids. J gave up 3 bases and V 4 bases, and 3 bases lay outside the gene matches. This CDR3 reads CASSLDRGGYEQYF. Here the CDR3 DNA reads TGTGCCAGCAGTTTGGACAGGGGGGGCTACGAGCAGTACTTC.

The chain joins TRBV5-1 to TRBJ1-6, with 12 bases fitting TRBD1. Germline V lookup: CDR1 SGHRS, CDR2 YFSETQ. J lost 5 bases, V lost 6 bases, and 12 bases had no gene match. The CDR3 contains 18 residues. CDR3: CASKAPGQGAINNSPLHF. The DNA for the CDR3 is TGCGCCAGCAAAGCCCCGGGACAGGGGGCCATCAATAATTCACCCCTCCACTTT.

A remark on this clone: Other DNA sequences within the sample encode an identical CDR3. V is TRBV5-1 and J is TRBJ2-1; maybe TRBD1 (6 bases). The CDR3 loop spans 15 amino acids. Deletions cut 0 bases from V and 0 bases from J, with 7 bases between. Germline CDR1 reads SGHRS; CDR2 reads YFSETQ. This CDR3 reads CASSLGGGSYNEQFF. In DNA form, the CDR3 reads TGCGCCAGCAGCTTGGGAGGGGGCTCCTACAATGAGCAGTTCTTC.

The chain links TRBV28 to TRBJ1-2; 11 nucleotides align to TRBD1. Unmatched junction bases numbered 4, after V lost 11 bases and J lost 2 bases. Germline assignment: CDR1 MDHEN and CDR2 SYDVKM. The CDR3 totals 13 residues. The CDR3 DNA reads TGTGCCGGTCGGGACAGGGGGAACTATGGCTACACCTTC. It is translated as CAGRDRGNYGYTF.

The chain combines TRBV6-5 with TRBJ2-1, with no clear D. V shed 8 bases and J shed 6 bases, with 8 bases lying between them. Looked up from germline, CDR1 is MNHEY and CDR2 is SVGAGI. This CDR3 contains 11 residues. This CDR3 is CASSAGNEQFF. The CDR3 bases are TGTGCCAGCTCTGCAGGCAATGAGCAGTTCTTC.

The chain carries TRBV7-2 and TRBJ1-3; 8 bases map to TRBD1. V shed 1 base and J 7 bases; nucleotides not matched to a gene: 0. Germline V CDR1 and CDR2: SGHTA, FQGNSA. The CDR3 loop spans 13 amino acids. The CDR3 reads CASSLGTGNTIYF. CDR3 bases: TGTGCCAGCAGCTTAGGGACAGGGAACACCATATATTTT.